This is a list of T cell receptor beta chains from one sample in a study of spatial heterogeneity in lung cancer. MiXCR, run by TCRdb on the 5' RACE reads, gives a single entry per CDR3 protein. This repertoire shows tens of thousands of distinct CDR3 sequences, 10% to 15% found once; its top ten account for about two fifths. The sequencing used PBMCs, collected at surgery. The origin of the receptors is a male donor with early-stage non-small cell lung cancer. CDR3s include the opening cysteine and the closing phenylalanine or tryptophan. The D gene is left open where the match is weak. For some rows the clone size is stated as once, few or many, or as a class when expanded; others skip it.

NA	NA	TRBJ1-4	TRBV20-1	CSASDRIKEKLFF	TGCAGTGCTAGCGACAGGATAAAAGAAAAACTGTTTTTT
few	NA	TRBJ2-7	TRBV4-3	CASSQVRDSYEQYF	TGCGCCAGCAGCCAAGTCAGGGACTCCTACGAGCAGTACTTC
few	NA	TRBJ1-6	TRBV10-3	CAIGEGEGYSPLHF	TGTGCCATCGGCGAGGGTGAGGGATATTCACCCCTCCACTTT
NA	NA	TRBJ2-2	TRBV5-1	CASSPRQKGLAGELFF	TGCGCCAGCAGCCCGAGGCAGAAGGGATTGGCCGGGGAGCTGTTTTTT
few	NA	TRBJ2-5	TRBV7-2	CASSLGRLGKTQETQYF	TGTGCCAGCAGCTTAGGACGACTGGGGAAGACCCAAGAGACCCAGTACTTC
many	NA	TRBJ2-5	TRBV5-1	CASSLGQTDETQYF	TGCGCCAGCAGCTTGGGACAGACGGACGAGACCCAGTACTTC
few	NA	TRBJ2-7	TRBV28	CATLGFEQYF	TGTGCCACCCTTGGGTTCGAGCAGTACTTC
NA	TRBD1	TRBJ1-2	TRBV6-5	CASATSVGTGGTRDYGYTF	TGTGCCAGCGCGACCTCCGTCGGGACAGGGGGCACCAGGGACTATGGCTACACCTTC
NA	TRBD2	TRBJ2-1	TRBV9	CASSVDSGRADEQFF	TGTGCCAGCAGCGTAGATAGCGGGAGGGCCGATGAGCAGTTCTTC
few	NA	TRBJ2-2	TRBV12-3/TRBV12-4	CASSFPLAGTGELFF	TGTGCCAGCAGTTTCCCCCTAGCAGGGACCGGGGAGCTGTTTTTT
many	TRBD1	TRBJ1-5	TRBV28	CASSLYRGQGDQPQHF	TGTGCCAGCAGTTTATACAGGGGACAGGGGGATCAGCCCCAGCATTTT
NA	TRBD1	TRBJ1-5	TRBV5-1	CASSWDGTGDQPQHF	TGCGCCAGCAGCTGGGATGGGACAGGGGATCAGCCCCAGCATTTT
NA	NA	TRBJ1-4	TRBV7-9	CASSLVGANEKLFF	TGTGCCAGCAGCTTAGTAGGGGCGAATGAAAAACTGTTTTTT
NA	NA	TRBJ1-2	TRBV20-1	CSAVGSDKGYGYTF	TGCAGTGCTGTCGGGTCTGACAAGGGCTATGGCTACACCTTC
many	NA	TRBJ2-5	TRBV12-3/TRBV12-4	CASSKGHLQETQYF	TGTGCCAGCAGTAAGGGACATCTCCAAGAGACCCAGTACTTC
NA	NA	TRBJ2-7	TRBV20-1	CSARPTLAGTSSYEQYF	TGCAGTGCTAGACCTACACTAGCAGGCACTAGCTCCTACGAGCAGTACTTC
NA	TRBD1	TRBJ1-1	TRBV6-1	CASSHEGQANTEAFF	TGTGCCAGCAGTCACGAGGGACAGGCGAACACTGAAGCTTTCTTT
NA	NA	TRBJ2-1	TRBV6-2/TRBV6-3	CASTELNEQFF	TGTGCCAGCACCGAACTCAATGAGCAGTTCTTC
many	TRBD2	TRBJ2-2	TRBV18	CASSTSGRTGELFF	TGTGCCAGCTCAACTAGCGGGAGGACCGGGGAGCTGTTTTTT
many	NA	TRBJ2-7	TRBV7-9	CASSLLRYEQYF	TGTGCCAGCAGCTTATTAAGATACGAGCAGTACTTC
few	TRBD2	TRBJ2-5	TRBV7-2	CASSLGLAGPETQYF	TGTGCCAGCAGCTTGGGACTAGCGGGGCCAGAGACCCAGTACTTC
few	TRBD1	TRBJ2-7	TRBV20-1	CSASGTGVYEQYF	TGCAGTGCTTCCGGGACAGGGGTTTACGAGCAGTACTTC
few	TRBD1	TRBJ1-1	TRBV20-1	CSATTGRHTEAFF	TGCAGTGCTACGACAGGGAGGCACACTGAAGCTTTCTTT
few	NA	TRBJ1-6	TRBV5-8	CASSLVSPLHF	TGTGCCAGCAGCTTGGTTTCACCCCTCCACTTT
few	NA	TRBJ1-1	TRBV28	CASSLSGRMAFF	TGTGCCAGCAGTTTAAGCGGGAGGATGGCTTTCTTT
NA	NA	TRBJ1-3	TRBV2	CASSENHAGNTIYF	TGTGCCAGCAGTGAAAACCACGCGGGAAACACCATATATTTT
NA	TRBD2	TRBJ2-3	TRBV28	CASSLGLAMSTDTQYF	TGTGCCAGCAGTTTAGGACTAGCGATGTCCACAGATACGCAGTATTTT
few	NA	TRBJ1-5	TRBV6-1	CASNRALDNQPQHF	TGTGCCAGCAACCGGGCCCTCGACAATCAGCCCCAGCATTTT
NA	NA	TRBJ2-7	TRBV11-2	CASSATGTLFYEQYF	TGTGCCAGCAGCGCGACCGGGACACTGTTCTACGAGCAGTACTTC
many	NA	TRBJ1-5	TRBV6-2/TRBV6-3	CASSYAPGQPQHF	TGTGCCAGCAGTTACGCCCCAGGGCAGCCCCAGCATTTT
NA	TRBD2	TRBJ2-1	TRBV3-1	CATRRGGQVEQFF	TGTGCCACTCGCCGGGGGGGGCAGGTTGAGCAGTTCTTC
NA	NA	TRBJ2-1	TRBV5-1	CASSLRRLHDEQFF	TGCGCCAGCAGCCTTAGGCGGTTACACGATGAGCAGTTCTTC
many	NA	TRBJ1-4	TRBV7-9	CATQFATNEKLFF	TGTGCCACCCAGTTTGCAACTAATGAAAAACTGTTTTTT
few	NA	TRBJ1-1	TRBV12-3/TRBV12-4	CASSPEGNTEAFF	TGTGCCAGCAGTCCGGAGGGGAACACTGAAGCTTTCTTT
NA	TRBD1	TRBJ2-5	TRBV7-8	CASSKDRETQYF	TGTGCCAGCAGCAAGGACAGGGAGACCCAGTACTTC
few	NA	TRBJ2-4	TRBV12-3/TRBV12-4	CASLPTGLIAKNIQYF	TGTGCCAGCTTACCAACAGGCCTGATAGCCAAAAACATTCAGTACTTC
NA	NA	TRBJ1-5	TRBV28	CASRPMTQPQHF	TGTGCCAGCAGGCCCATGACCCAGCCCCAGCATTTT
NA	NA	TRBJ2-5	TRBV4-1	CASSHRRGQETQYF	TGCGCCAGCAGCCACCGTAGGGGTCAAGAGACCCAGTACTTC
few	TRBD2	TRBJ2-7	TRBV28	CASSSGGTIYEQYF	TGTGCCAGCAGTTCCGGGGGGACGATCTACGAGCAGTACTTC